The rows below give T cell receptor beta chains drawn from one sample of a study of T cells in Graves' hyperthyroidism and ophthalmopathy. TCRdb itself ran the multiplex PCR reads through MiXCR, one entry per CDR3 protein. The sample carries 550,000 to 800,000 distinct CDR3 sequences, around a sixth recorded once. Material: blood. All receptors come from a man aged 50 or older with Graves' hyperthyroidism. Each CDR3 is given with its conserved first and last residue. D genes are given only for firm matches. Only part of the rows carry a size: once, few, many, or a class if the clone is expanded.

clone_size	v_call	d_call	j_call	cdr3_nt	cdr3_aa
many	TRBV7-8	TRBD2	TRBJ2-7	TGTGCCAGCAGCTTCTTAGCGGGAGGGCCGCGTTACGAGCAGTACTTC	CASSFLAGGPRYEQYF
-	TRBV2	-	TRBJ2-7	TGTGCCAGCAGCCAAGTGACAGCATCCTACGAGCAGTACTTC	CASSQVTASYEQYF
many	TRBV2	TRBD2	TRBJ2-1	TGTGCCAGCGAAAAGGGGCGACTAGCGGAGTACAATGAGCAGTTCTTC	CASEKGRLAEYNEQFF
few	TRBV24-1	TRBD2	TRBJ2-3	TGTGCCACCAGTGATCAACAGCCCCAGGGACTAGGCACAGATACGCAGTATTTT	CATSDQQPQGLGTDTQYF
many	TRBV2	-	TRBJ1-2	TGTGCCAGCAGTGAGGCAGGTTCTTGGAGGGGCTACACCTTC	CASSEAGSWRGYTF
-	TRBV6-1	TRBD2	TRBJ2-1	TGTGCCAGCAGTGATCGGGGGGGGGTAGAGCAGTTCTTC	CASSDRGGVEQFF
many	TRBV6-1	TRBD1	TRBJ2-7	TGTGCCAGCAGCAGACAGGGGGCCAACTACGAGCAGTACTTC	CASSRQGANYEQYF
many	TRBV19	-	TRBJ2-5	TGTGCCAGTAGTATCGGGCTATTGACAGAGACCCAGTACTTC	CASSIGLLTETQYF
-	TRBV15	-	TRBJ2-7	TGTGCCACCTCACCCTACAGGAGCTCCTACGAGCAGTACTTC	CATSPYRSSYEQYF
few	TRBV9	-	TRBJ2-3	TGTGCCAGCAGCGTAGGGGGTAGCGGCACAGATACGCAGTATTTT	CASSVGGSGTDTQYF
few	TRBV20-1	TRBD1	TRBJ2-2	TGCAGTGCTAGAGATCATCGGACAGGGGATTCCGGGGAGCTGTTTTTT	CSARDHRTGDSGELFF
few	TRBV20-1	TRBD1	TRBJ1-5	TGCAGTGCCCAGACCGGGGACAGGGTCAATCAGCCCCAGCATTTT	CSAQTGDRVNQPQHF
-	TRBV29-1	-	TRBJ2-5	TGCAGCGGACAGCAAGAGACCCAGTACTTC	CSGQQETQYF
many	TRBV6-2/TRBV6-3	-	TRBJ2-3	TGTGCCAGCAGTTCGAACAGGCGGACGTCCACAGATACGCAGTATTTT	CASSSNRRTSTDTQYF
many	TRBV11-3	TRBD2	TRBJ2-1	TGTGCCAGCAGCGCCTGGGCCTCTCGGACTAGCGGGGGATACAATGAGCAGTTCTTC	CASSAWASRTSGGYNEQFF
-	TRBV14	TRBD1	TRBJ2-7	TGTGCCAGCAGCCCGGGGGGACAGGGGTCGTCCTACGAGCAGTACTTC	CASSPGGQGSSYEQYF
-	TRBV9	-	TRBJ1-1	TGTGCCAGCACCAACTCAGGTGGCACTGAAGCTTTCTTT	CASTNSGGTEAFF
-	TRBV5-5	-	TRBJ2-1	TGTGCCAGCAGCTTAACCGGGTCGCCCTACAGTGAGCAGTTCTTC	CASSLTGSPYSEQFF